The entry below gives a single TCR beta chain sequence along with its context. Germline V gene sequence: CDR1 ENHRY, CDR2 SYGVKD. The V end lost 3 bases, the J end lost 1 base, and 10 bases lay between the germline ends. CDR3 length: 15 amino acids. The data were obtained in a study of control samples from healthy donors and cancer patients. The method was immunoSEQ multiplex PCR; TCRdb's version includes in-frame clones alone and lacks a portion of them. The table has some 74,000 clones, approximately 94% seen once. The V and J genes are TRBV10-3 and TRBJ1-3; TRBD1 might be the D (5 bases). The sequenced sample was blood. This clonotype was sampled from a woman aged 30 to 39 in good health. Written as DNA, the CDR3 is TGTGCCATCAGTGAATACGGGGCGTCTGGAAACACCATATATTTT. Translated: CAISEYGASGNTIYF.